These 14 T cell receptor beta chains originate from one sample sequenced in a study of cytomegalovirus exposure and HLA in healthy donors. Primers: 60 Vbeta forward and 13 Jbeta reverse. The protocol was immunoSEQ multiplex PCR, while the TCRdb copy is restricted to in-frame clones and leaves out a portion. The sample carries 130,000 to 150,000 clones, 78% recorded once. The specimen was PBMCs. Every receptor here comes from a male donor in good health and CMV-seronegative.

There are a few counts of this clone. Other DNA sequences from this sample encode an identical CDR3 as well. The chain couples TRBV19 to TRBJ1-5; D is unclear. The CDR3 totals 14 residues. CDR1 LNHDA and CDR2 SQIVND come from the germline V gene (reference sequence). V was cut by 4 bases and J by 5 bases, with 12 bases left in between. The CDR3 nucleotides read TGTGCCAGTAGTAAAGCGCCGGGTTATCAGCCCCAGCATTTT. It yields the protein CASSKAPGYQPQHF.

V is TRBV19 and J is TRBJ2-5, with TRBD1 identical over 7 bases. The J call may be faulty, since TRBJ2-7 better matches the DNA end. The CDR3 loop spans 14 amino acids. CDR1 and CDR2 from the germline V gene are LNHDA and SQIVND (reference sequence). CDR3 DNA: TGTGCCACCGATTCCGGGACAGCTACCTACGAGCAGTACTTC. Protein: CATDSGTATYEQYF.

The V and J genes are TRBV19 and TRBJ2-2; 11 bases fit TRBD2. V was pared by 3 bases and J by 8 bases, with 11 bases of the junction left unmatched. The CDR3 runs to 17 residues. Germline CDR1 and CDR2: LNHDA and SQIVND (reference sequence). The CDR3 sequence: CASSIYRLAGISGELFF. For the CDR3, the DNA is TGTGCCAGTAGTATCTACCGACTAGCGGGGATTAGTGGGGAGCTGTTTTTT.

This chain connects TRBV9 to TRBJ2-2, with a tentative D call TRBD2 (5 bases). V lost 0 bases, J lost 7 bases, and 16 bases lay in between. In germline, CDR1 is SGDLS, CDR2 YYNGEE. The CDR3 extends over 16 amino acids. The CDR3 DNA is TGTGCCAGCAGCGTAGATTTCCGGACTCCAAGCGGGGAGCTGTTTTTT. Protein product: CASSVDFRTPSGELFF.

This chain joins TRBV7-9 and TRBJ1-5; 7 nucleotides agree with TRBD1. With V trimmed by 5 bases and J by 3 bases, 7 bases remained unmatched. Germline CDR1 is SEHNR and CDR2 is FQNEAQ (reference sequence). CDR3 size: 15 residues. The CDR3 DNA reads TGTGCCAGCAGCCCGACAGGGTCTGACAATCAGCCCCAGCATTTT. It yields the protein CASSPTGSDNQPQHF.

This clone appeared a single time. This rearrangement joins TRBV11-2 to TRBJ2-5; D might be TRBD1 (8 bases). The V end was cut by 5 bases, the J end by 6 bases, with 19 bases between. The CDR3 is 15 residues long. Germline V gene data show CDR1 as SGHAT and CDR2 as FQNNGV. The CDR3 DNA is TGTGCCAGCAGCCTCAACAGGGGGGGCGGGAAGACCCAGTACTTC. Translated: CASSLNRGGGKTQYF.

This clone was seen only a few times. This sequence joins TRBV5-8 and TRBJ1-1; 10 bases match TRBD1. Germline CDR1 and CDR2: SGHTS and YDEGEE. The CDR3 contains 14 residues. The junction had 7 bases not matched to a gene; V was cut back by 4 bases and J by 7 bases. In DNA, the CDR3 is TGTGCCAGCAGCCTGATAGGGGACAGGGGTGAAGCTTTCTTT. Its translation: CASSLIGDRGEAFF.

The V gene is TRBV7-6, the J gene TRBJ1-3, with 11 positions matching TRBD1. CDR1 SGHVS and CDR2 FNYEAQ come from the germline V gene. The CDR3 has 19 residues. J lost 2 bases, V lost 1 base, and 10 bases had no gene match. The DNA for the CDR3 is TGTGCCAGCAGCTTAGGGTGGAAAGGACAGGGGGCGCCTGGAAACACCATATATTTT. This translates into CASSLGWKGQGAPGNTIYF.

This sequence joins TRBV6-1 and TRBJ2-1; the match to TRBD2 covers 9 bases. CDR3 length: 14 amino acids. CDR1 is MNHNS and CDR2 is SASEGT in the germline V gene. V was pared by 11 bases and J by 6 bases, with 11 bases of the junction left unmatched. The CDR3 spells CAGDSGGTTNEQFF. CDR3 bases: TGTGCCGGGGATAGCGGGGGAACCACCAATGAGCAGTTCTTC.

V is TRBV7-2 and J is TRBJ2-7; TRBD2 aligns across 7 bases. This CDR3 is built from 14 residues. The ends lost 8 bases at V and 6 bases at J; junction bases unmatched: 13. Germline V CDR1 and CDR2: SGHTA, FQGNSA. DNA of the CDR3: TGTGCCAGCGTAAGGCCCGAGGGGAGGGGCGAGCAGTACTTC. Its protein is CASVRPEGRGEQYF.

V usage is TRBV2 and J usage is TRBJ1-1; D not certain. The CDR3 runs to 15 residues. CDR1 and CDR2 (germline): SNHLY, FYNNEI. Trimming cost V 0 bases and J 0 bases, with 8 bases left between them. Written as DNA, the CDR3 is TGTGCCAGCAGTGAAGCCGCGAACTTGAACACTGAAGCTTTCTTT. As protein: CASSEAANLNTEAFF. Complete variable domain (other parts from reference TRBV2 and TRBJ1-1): EPEVTQTPSHQVTQMGQEVILRCVPISNHLYFYWYRQILGQKVEFLVSFYNNEISEKSEIFDDQFSVERPDGSNFTLKIRSTKLEDSAMYFCASSEAANLNTEAFFGQGTRLTVV.

The sample holds a few counts of this clone. V gene TRBV19 combines with J gene TRBJ1-1; D is perhaps TRBD1 (6 bases). V was shortened by 2 bases and J by 1 base, with 8 bases between the two germline ends. Germline V CDR1 and CDR2: LNHDA, SQIVND (reference sequence). CDR3 length: 14 amino acids. The CDR3 sequence: CASSITGTNTEAFF. CDR3 coding DNA: TGTGCCAGTAGTATAACAGGGACGAACACTGAAGCTTTCTTT.

This sequence joins TRBV4-3 and TRBJ1-4; 8 nucleotides match TRBD1. Per the germline V gene, CDR1 is LGHNA and CDR2 is YSLEER. CDR3 length equals 19 residues. Trimming took 1 base from V and 2 from J; bases not matched to a gene: 12. This chain's CDR3 is CASSQVTGGGRRTNEKLFF. Here the CDR3 DNA reads TGCGCCAGCAGCCAAGTCACAGGGGGGGGTAGGAGGACTAATGAAAAACTGTTTTTT.

The chain combines TRBV5-1 with TRBJ2-1; D unclear. There are 15 residues in the CDR3. V was cut by 0 bases and J by 0 bases, with 7 bases left in between. Germline values: CDR1 SGHRS, CDR2 YFSETQ. CDR3 DNA sequence: TGCGCCAGCAGCTTGGGGCGGAGCTCCTACAATGAGCAGTTCTTC. This sequence encodes CASSLGRSSYNEQFF.